This T cell receptor (beta chain) is drawn from a study of T cell responses to AZD1222 COVID-19 vaccine. Only in-frame clones appear in the TCRdb table, and some are missing; sequencing was by immunoSEQ multiplex PCR. The sample contains approximately 100,000 clones, 91% of which appear only once. Germline-derived CDR1 and CDR2 are GTSNPN and SVGIG (reference sequence). This CDR3 contains 14 residues. Trimming stripped 0 bases from V and 5 bases from J, with 13 bases between. The V gene is TRBV30, the J gene TRBJ1-1, with D perhaps TRBD1 (5 bases). Here the sequenced sample was peripheral blood, taken on day 0 of AZD1222 vaccination. This TCR came from an adult in good health. DNA for the CDR3: TGTGCCTGGAGTGTTCTTCAGGGTCGGACTGAAGCTTTCTTT. It codes for CAWSVLQGRTEAFF.